This is a list of T cell receptor beta chains from one sample in a study of blood T cell repertoires in COVID-19. Generated by immunoSEQ multiplex PCR, the TCRdb table keeps only in-frame clones and is missing some. Of 150,000 to 200,000 clones detected, roughly 82% appear once; the ten largest clones hold more than 6%. Sequenced: peripheral blood. These receptors came from a woman between 40 and 55 years old with COVID-19, enrolled during active disease. The CDR3 runs from the conserved cysteine through the conserved F or W. A D gene is named only where the DNA matches it firmly. Clone size is not always given. Where it is, it says once, few, many or a class for expanded clones.

j_gene: TRBJ1-2
v_gene: TRBV25-1
d_gene: .
abundance: .
CDR3aa: CASSEAGTGANYGYTF
CDR3nt: TGTGCCAGCAGTGAAGCTGGGACGGGAGCTAACTATGGCTACACCTTC

j_gene: TRBJ2-1
v_gene: TRBV7-8
d_gene: .
abundance: .
CDR3aa: CASSLELRPSSYNEQFF
CDR3nt: TGTGCCAGCAGCTTAGAACTACGCCCGAGCTCCTACAATGAGCAGTTCTTC

j_gene: TRBJ2-1
v_gene: TRBV7-3
d_gene: .
abundance: .
CDR3aa: CASSLTGSSYNEQFF
CDR3nt: TGTGCCAGCAGCTTAACCGGGAGCTCCTACAATGAGCAGTTCTTC

j_gene: TRBJ2-7
v_gene: TRBV15
d_gene: .
abundance: few
CDR3aa: CATSSLLETYEQYF
CDR3nt: TGTGCCACCAGCAGTTTGTTAGAAACCTACGAGCAGTACTTC

j_gene: TRBJ1-3
v_gene: TRBV6-5
d_gene: .
abundance: .
CDR3aa: CASGRQVRSGNTIYF
CDR3nt: TGTGCCAGCGGACGACAGGTGCGCTCTGGAAACACCATATATTTT

j_gene: TRBJ2-7
v_gene: TRBV20-1
d_gene: TRBD1
abundance: .
CDR3aa: CSVRGNEQYF
CDR3nt: TGCAGTGTCAGGGGGAACGAGCAGTACTTC

j_gene: TRBJ2-1
v_gene: TRBV12-3/TRBV12-4
d_gene: .
abundance: .
CDR3aa: CASKLRGNEQFF
CDR3nt: TGTGCCAGCAAACTTCGGGGGAATGAGCAGTTCTTC

j_gene: TRBJ1-5
v_gene: TRBV19
d_gene: .
abundance: .
CDR3aa: CASSGRQGHQPQHF
CDR3nt: TGTGCCAGTAGTGGGCGTCAGGGGCATCAGCCCCAGCATTTT

j_gene: TRBJ2-7
v_gene: TRBV7-9
d_gene: .
abundance: few
CDR3aa: CASSPYGSSYEQYF
CDR3nt: TGTGCCAGCAGCCCGTACGGGAGCTCCTACGAGCAGTACTTC

j_gene: TRBJ2-1
v_gene: TRBV27
d_gene: TRBD2
abundance: .
CDR3aa: CASSPFSSGGSYNEQFF
CDR3nt: TGTGCCAGCAGTCCTTTCTCTAGCGGAGGGTCCTACAATGAGCAGTTCTTC

j_gene: TRBJ2-1
v_gene: TRBV7-2
d_gene: TRBD2
abundance: .
CDR3aa: CASSTSGRSYNEQFF
CDR3nt: TGTGCCAGCAGTACTAGCGGGAGGTCCTACAATGAGCAGTTCTTC

j_gene: TRBJ2-3
v_gene: TRBV4-1
d_gene: TRBD2
abundance: .
CDR3aa: CASSQDGLAGVTDTQYF
CDR3nt: TGCGCCAGCAGCCAAGATGGACTAGCGGGGGTTACAGATACGCAGTATTTT

j_gene: TRBJ2-1
v_gene: TRBV18
d_gene: TRBD1
abundance: .
CDR3aa: CASSQGVYNEQFF
CDR3nt: TGTGCCAGCTCCCAGGGGGTCTACAATGAGCAGTTCTTC

j_gene: TRBJ1-1
v_gene: TRBV7-8
d_gene: .
abundance: .
CDR3aa: CASSWSRGLVSGEAFF
CDR3nt: TGTGCCAGCAGCTGGTCCAGGGGATTGGTATCGGGTGAAGCTTTCTTT

j_gene: TRBJ2-7
v_gene: TRBV27
d_gene: TRBD2
abundance: .
CDR3aa: CASSLRGEAYEQYF
CDR3nt: TGTGCCAGCAGTCTCCGGGGGGAGGCCTACGAGCAGTACTTC

j_gene: TRBJ2-1
v_gene: TRBV27
d_gene: .
abundance: .
CDR3aa: CASTPSHGGEQFF
CDR3nt: TGTGCCAGCACCCCCTCCCACGGCGGGGAGCAGTTCTTC

j_gene: TRBJ2-3
v_gene: TRBV5-1
d_gene: .
abundance: once
CDR3aa: CASSLAGRLSTDTQYF
CDR3nt: TGCGCCAGCAGCTTGGCGGGGAGACTCAGCACAGATACGCAGTATTTT

j_gene: TRBJ1-2
v_gene: TRBV3-1/TRBV3-2
d_gene: .
abundance: .
CDR3aa: CASSTLRARPQTGPRANYGYTF
CDR3nt: TGTGCCAGCAGTACCCTTAGGGCGCGGCCTCAGACAGGCCCGCGGGCTAACTATGGCTACACCTTC

j_gene: TRBJ2-3
v_gene: TRBV6-6
d_gene: .
abundance: .
CDR3aa: CASRPQLPGADTQYF
CDR3nt: TGTGCCAGCAGACCCCAACTCCCAGGGGCAGATACGCAGTATTTT

j_gene: TRBJ2-2
v_gene: TRBV19
d_gene: TRBD1
abundance: .
CDR3aa: CASSIRGPGQGGTTGELFF
CDR3nt: TGTGCCAGTAGTATTAGAGGACCCGGACAGGGAGGTACAACCGGGGAGCTGTTTTTT

j_gene: TRBJ2-7
v_gene: TRBV4-1
d_gene: TRBD2
abundance: .
CDR3aa: CASSHGGTYEQYF
CDR3nt: TGCGCCAGCAGCCACGGGGGGACGTACGAGCAGTACTTC

j_gene: TRBJ2-5
v_gene: TRBV5-6
d_gene: .
abundance: .
CDR3aa: CASSLGDPGETQYF
CDR3nt: TGTGCCAGCAGCTTGGGGGATCCGGGGGAGACCCAGTACTTC

j_gene: TRBJ2-5
v_gene: TRBV3-1/TRBV3-2
d_gene: TRBD1
abundance: .
CDR3aa: CASSPTGGETQYF
CDR3nt: TGTGCCAGCAGCCCTACAGGGGGAGAGACCCAGTACTTC

j_gene: TRBJ1-1
v_gene: TRBV20-1
d_gene: .
abundance: .
CDR3aa: CSASTMNTEAFF
CDR3nt: TGCAGTGCTAGTACAATGAACACTGAAGCTTTCTTT

j_gene: TRBJ2-5
v_gene: TRBV6-5
d_gene: TRBD1
abundance: .
CDR3aa: CASEDRGQETQYF
CDR3nt: TGTGCCAGCGAGGACAGGGGCCAAGAGACCCAGTACTTC

j_gene: TRBJ1-2
v_gene: TRBV27
d_gene: .
abundance: .
CDR3aa: CASSRAEQAGYTF
CDR3nt: TGTGCCAGCTCGAGGGCTGAGCAGGCGGGCTACACCTTC

j_gene: TRBJ1-5
v_gene: TRBV19
d_gene: TRBD1
abundance: .
CDR3aa: CASSRQGYGQPQHF
CDR3nt: TGTGCCAGTAGTAGACAGGGTTATGGTCAGCCCCAGCATTTT

j_gene: TRBJ2-3
v_gene: TRBV7-8
d_gene: TRBD2
abundance: .
CDR3aa: CASSSGLAGGKPDTQYF
CDR3nt: TGTGCCAGCAGCTCCGGACTAGCGGGGGGCAAGCCAGATACGCAGTATTTT

j_gene: TRBJ2-4
v_gene: TRBV12-5
d_gene: TRBD1
abundance: .
CDR3aa: CASGLGPGGTLGNIQYF
CDR3nt: TGTGCTAGTGGTTTGGGCCCAGGGGGAACCCTGGGAAACATTCAGTACTTC

j_gene: TRBJ2-2
v_gene: TRBV19
d_gene: TRBD2
abundance: .
CDR3aa: CASGWTRFGELFF
CDR3nt: TGTGCCAGTGGATGGACTAGATTCGGGGAGCTGTTTTTT

j_gene: TRBJ2-3
v_gene: TRBV9
d_gene: TRBD2
abundance: .
CDR3aa: CASSVGLAGVSSRQYF
CDR3nt: TGTGCCAGCAGCGTAGGACTAGCGGGAGTTTCTAGTAGGCAGTATTTT

j_gene: TRBJ2-2
v_gene: TRBV3-1/TRBV3-2
d_gene: .
abundance: .
CDR3aa: CASSRLLALAGELFF
CDR3nt: TGTGCCAGCAGCCGACTCCTAGCTTTGGCCGGGGAGCTGTTTTTT

j_gene: TRBJ2-7
v_gene: TRBV10-2
d_gene: .
abundance: .
CDR3aa: CASRIAFPEAEQYF
CDR3nt: TGCGCCAGCAGGATAGCGTTCCCCGAGGCCGAGCAGTACTTC

j_gene: TRBJ1-2
v_gene: TRBV2
d_gene: .
abundance: many
CDR3aa: CASSGTTYGYTF
CDR3nt: TGTGCCAGCAGTGGCACTACCTATGGCTACACCTTC

j_gene: TRBJ2-5
v_gene: TRBV7-3
d_gene: .
abundance: .
CDR3aa: CASSLRPQETQYF
CDR3nt: TGTGCCAGCAGCTTAAGGCCCCAAGAGACCCAGTACTTC

j_gene: TRBJ2-7
v_gene: TRBV6-5
d_gene: TRBD1
abundance: .
CDR3aa: CASSGTGVHEQYF
CDR3nt: TGTGCCAGCAGCGGGACAGGGGTACACGAGCAGTACTTC

j_gene: TRBJ2-3
v_gene: TRBV6-5
d_gene: TRBD1
abundance: few
CDR3aa: CASSWTGGDSDTQYF
CDR3nt: TGTGCCAGCAGTTGGACAGGGGGCGACTCAGATACGCAGTATTTT

j_gene: TRBJ1-1
v_gene: TRBV11-1
d_gene: TRBD1
abundance: .
CDR3aa: CASSNRGPNTEAFF
CDR3nt: TGTGCCAGCAGTAATAGGGGGCCCAACACTGAAGCTTTCTTT

j_gene: TRBJ1-2
v_gene: TRBV12-3/TRBV12-4
d_gene: .
abundance: .
CDR3aa: CASSGRTSGYTF
CDR3nt: TGTGCCAGCAGTGGGCGGACTAGTGGCTACACCTTC

j_gene: TRBJ2-3
v_gene: TRBV9
d_gene: TRBD2
abundance: .
CDR3aa: CASSVGQGEGVTDTQYF
CDR3nt: TGTGCCAGCAGCGTAGGGCAAGGGGAGGGTGTGACAGATACGCAGTATTTT

j_gene: TRBJ1-1
v_gene: TRBV7-3
d_gene: .
abundance: .
CDR3aa: CASSLSARDDEAFF
CDR3nt: TGTGCCAGCAGCTTATCGGCCAGGGATGATGAAGCTTTCTTT

j_gene: TRBJ2-4
v_gene: TRBV28
d_gene: .
abundance: .
CDR3aa: CASTPGGLAKNIQYF
CDR3nt: TGTGCCAGCACTCCTGGGGGCCTAGCCAAAAACATTCAGTACTTC

j_gene: TRBJ2-1
v_gene: TRBV3-1/TRBV3-2
d_gene: TRBD1
abundance: .
CDR3aa: CASSPPGQLNNEQFF
CDR3nt: TGTGCCAGCAGCCCTCCGGGACAGCTAAACAATGAGCAGTTCTTC

j_gene: TRBJ2-1
v_gene: TRBV7-8
d_gene: TRBD1
abundance: few
CDR3aa: CASSPRTGNEQFF
CDR3nt: TGTGCCAGCAGCCCCAGGACAGGGAATGAGCAGTTCTTC

j_gene: TRBJ2-7
v_gene: TRBV15
d_gene: .
abundance: few
CDR3aa: CATSKGREFLSYEQYF
CDR3nt: TGTGCCACCAGCAAGGGGCGGGAATTCCTCTCCTACGAGCAGTACTTC

j_gene: TRBJ2-6
v_gene: TRBV5-1
d_gene: TRBD1
abundance: .
CDR3aa: CASSSIGTGFSGANVLTF
CDR3nt: TGCGCCAGCAGTTCCATCGGGACAGGCTTCTCTGGGGCCAACGTCCTGACTTTC